Reported below is one T cell receptor (beta chain). Its antigen is currently unknown. With 60 Vbeta and 13 Jbeta primers, the PCR was carried out. Per the original methods: There were tens of millions of unique TCR beta chains by a later count, and some 12 million of them were shared. Profiled with immunoSEQ multiplex PCR; TCRdb holds only in-frame clones, not every one. V and J calls plus clone size are reproduced from that table; the DNA served to infer D and trimming. The sample yields about 120,000 clones, around 80% seen once. The CDR3 is made up of 15 amino acids. Trimming stripped 5 bases from V and 5 bases from J, with 19 bases between. Germline CDR1 and CDR2: SGHAT and FQNNGV. This entry is derived from a study of cytomegalovirus exposure and HLA in healthy donors. General observations from the study: A few V segments could not be told apart, such as TRBV6-2 and TRBV6-3, and were left out.

This sequence joins TRBV11-2 and TRBJ2-7; D gene ambiguous. The source of this sequence is a woman in her thirties or forties in good health and CMV-seropositive. Sequenced: PBMCs. The CDR3 DNA follows: TGTGCCAGCAGCCCGGTAGGTCCGGAGTGGAACGAGCAGTACTTC. Amino acid sequence: CASSPVGPEWNEQYF.